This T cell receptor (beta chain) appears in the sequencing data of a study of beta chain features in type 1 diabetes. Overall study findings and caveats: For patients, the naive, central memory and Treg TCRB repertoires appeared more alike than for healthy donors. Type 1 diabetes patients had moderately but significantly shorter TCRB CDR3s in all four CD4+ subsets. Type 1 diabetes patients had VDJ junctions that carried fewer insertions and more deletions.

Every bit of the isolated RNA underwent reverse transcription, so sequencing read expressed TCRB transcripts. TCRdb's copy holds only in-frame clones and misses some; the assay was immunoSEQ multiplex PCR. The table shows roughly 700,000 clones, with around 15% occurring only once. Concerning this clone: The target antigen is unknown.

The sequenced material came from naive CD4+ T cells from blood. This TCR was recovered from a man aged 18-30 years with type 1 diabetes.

CDR3 bases: TGCGCCAGCAGCCATGATAGCGGGGGGAACTACAATGAGCAGTTCTTC. Encoded protein: CASSHDSGGNYNEQFF. The rearrangement uses TRBV4-1 and TRBJ2-1; 10 bases line up with TRBD2. The germline V gene encodes CDR1 MGHRA and CDR2 YSYEKL. The CDR3 is 16 amino acids. V trimming: 3 bases; J trimming: 3 bases; junction bases outside the gene matches: 5.